In this sample, the clone carrying this TCR beta chain turned up many times. In TCRdb, the RT-PCR reads were re-called with MiXCR into one record per CDR3 protein. In the table there are about 57,000 distinct CDR3 sequences, about an eighth of which are singletons. This entry is derived from a study of patients and donors after allogeneic stem cell transplantation. V trimming: 0 bases; J trimming: 3 bases; junction bases outside the gene matches: 8. The CDR3 loop spans 17 amino acids. CDR1 is SGHRS and CDR2 is YFSETQ in the germline V gene. The rearrangement uses TRBV5-1 and TRBJ1-1; 10 bases are shared with TRBD1. The material sequenced was blood, either unsorted or a sorted T cell fraction (not recorded which). The TCR originated in a human donor who was either an allogeneic HSCT recipient or a stem cell or donor lymphocyte infusion donor (not recorded which). It is not recorded whose cells these are; they may come from a transplant donor. CDR3 sequence (DNA): TGCGCCAGCAGCTTGGACGCGACAGGGGGCGCCGACACTGAAGCTTTCTTT. It translates to CASSLDATGGADTEAFF.